Presented here are 12 T cell receptor beta chains from one specimen sequenced in a study of T-cell memory formation after mild COVID-19. TCRdb reprocessed the 5' RACE reads via MiXCR and lists one record per CDR3 protein. The repertoire holds 450,000 to 650,000 distinct CDR3 sequences, with approximately 21% as singletons. Sample: PBMCs or a T cell subset sorted from them (not recorded which). All receptors derive from an adult woman who had mild COVID-19 (a few samples of this study predate the infection). Cell type and time point are not known.

This clonotype was seen only a few times. The chain carries TRBV5-6 and TRBJ2-1; tentative D call: TRBD1 (7 bases). Trimming removed 3 bases at V and 0 bases at J, with 16 bases between. The CDR3 extends over 17 amino acids. Germline V CDR1 and CDR2: SGHDT, YYEEEE. The CDR3 nucleotides read TGTGCCAGCAGCTCAGGCCCAGGGGGGAGCTCCTACAATGAGCAGTTCTTC. Protein sequence: CASSSGPGGSSYNEQFF. Full variable domain (outside the CDR3, taken from reference TRBV5-6 and TRBJ2-1): DAGVTQSPTHLIKTRGQQVTLRCSPKSGHDTVSWYQQALGQGPQFIFQYYEEEERQRGNFPDRFSGHQFPNYSSELNVNALLLGDSALYLCASSSGPGGSSYNEQFFGPGTRLTVL.

This chain connects TRBV6-5 to TRBJ1-1, with D unresolved. Germline V gives CDR1 MNHEY, CDR2 SVGAGI. Trimming shortened V by 3 bases and J by 8 bases, and 13 bases separated the two germline ends. This CDR3 is 13 amino acids long. The CDR3 DNA sequence: TGTGCCAGCAGTTATGGTTATCGGGGAGAAGCTTTCTTT. This codes for CASSYGYRGEAFF.

This clonotype was observed many times. V gene TRBV5-1 combines with J gene TRBJ2-7; TRBD1 agrees at 9 bases. With 0 bases clipped from V and 4 bases from J, the junction kept 2 bases outside the gene matches. CDR1 is SGHRS and CDR2 is YFSETQ in the germline V gene. The CDR3 is 14 amino acids. CDR3 amino acids: CASSLVGTGYEQYF. The CDR3 nucleotides read TGCGCCAGCAGCTTGGTCGGGACAGGGTACGAGCAGTACTTC.

This chain links TRBV12-3 or TRBV12-4 with TRBJ2-7; maybe TRBD1 (6 bases). The CDR3 runs to 16 residues. V was pared by 5 bases and J by 4 bases, with 21 bases between. The CDR3 DNA reads as TGTGCCAGCAGTCCTATTCCGTACAGGGCCCTTTACGAGCAGTACTTC. This sequence encodes CASSPIPYRALYEQYF.

This clonotype was counted at least ten times. The CDR3 sequence: CASSPPGQGTDTQYF. In DNA, the CDR3 is TGTGCCAGCAGCCCTCCGGGACAGGGCACAGATACGCAGTATTTT. The chain couples TRBV7-6 to TRBJ2-3, with TRBD1 matching 8 bases. Germline V gene lookup returns CDR1 SGHVS and CDR2 FNYEAQ. V shed 5 bases, J shed 1 base, and the junction held 5 bases outside the gene matches. The CDR3 runs to 15 residues.

V usage is TRBV2 and J usage is TRBJ2-1; 7 bases fit TRBD1. Germline assignment: CDR1 SNHLY and CDR2 FYNNEI. The CDR3 covers 15 residues. Germline trimming cut 7 bases from V and 4 bases from J; bases unmatched to any gene: 10. In nucleotides, the CDR3 is TGTGCCAGCAATAAAGGGGACAGCGTTTACAATGAGCAGTTCTTC. This translates into CASNKGDSVYNEQFF.

The chain links TRBV2 to TRBJ2-5, with TRBD1 matching 8 bases. The germline V gene has CDR1 SNHLY and CDR2 FYNNEI. The CDR3 contains 13 residues. V lost 5 bases to trimming and J lost 5 bases; unmatched junction nucleotides: 4. DNA for the CDR3: TGTGCCAGCAGTCAGGGGGCGCGGGAGACCCAGTACTTC. Encoded protein: CASSQGARETQYF.

The V call is TRBV20-1, the J call TRBJ1-5; 10 bases match TRBD1. The V gene's germline CDR1 is DFQATT and CDR2 SNEGSKA (reference sequence). V trimming: 6 bases; J trimming: 6 bases; junction bases outside the gene matches: 5. The CDR3 length is 13 residues. This CDR3 is CSAGTGVFQPQHF. CDR3 in DNA: TGCAGTGCAGGGACAGGGGTTTTTCAGCCCCAGCATTTT.

The genes are TRBV28 and TRBJ2-7, with TRBD1 matching 12 bases. The germline CDR1 and CDR2 sequences are MDHEN and SYDVKM. The ends lost 2 bases at V and 3 bases at J; junction bases unmatched: 2. The CDR3 extends over 15 amino acids. CDR3 protein: CASSLGDRGHYEQYF. CDR3 DNA sequence: TGTGCCAGCAGTTTAGGGGACAGGGGGCACTACGAGCAGTACTTC.

The J gene is TRBJ2-1, the V gene TRBV11-2; 7 positions match TRBD2. J lost 0 bases, V lost 5 bases, and 13 bases had no gene match. The CDR3 consists of 18 residues. CDR1 is SGHAT, CDR2 FQNNGV, per germline. Here the CDR3 reads CASSPRLAERGSYNEQFF. The CDR3 DNA follows: TGTGCCAGCAGCCCGAGGCTAGCGGAGAGGGGCTCCTACAATGAGCAGTTCTTC.

This clonotype was found many times. V usage is TRBV2 and J usage is TRBJ1-1, with D hard to call. From germline, CDR1 is SNHLY and CDR2 FYNNEI. V gave up 2 bases and J gave up 1 base, with 11 bases separating them. This CDR3 contains 15 residues. For the CDR3, the DNA is TGTGCCAGCAGTGAAAGGTTGGTGAGGAACACTGAAGCTTTCTTT. Residues: CASSERLVRNTEAFF. Variable domain in full (rest from reference TRBV2 and TRBJ1-1): EPEVTQTPSHQVTQMGQEVILRCVPISNHLYFYWYRQILGQKVEFLVSFYNNEISEKSEIFDDQFSVERPDGSNFTLKIRSTKLEDSAMYFCASSERLVRNTEAFFGQGTRLTVV.

This clonotype was found a few times. This chain links TRBV27 with TRBJ1-2; maybe TRBD1 (6 bases). Trimming took 6 bases from V and 8 from J, leaving 16 bases between them. The CDR3 is 13 residues long. Germline V gene lookup returns CDR1 MNHEY and CDR2 SMNVEV (reference sequence). CDR3: CASRDNRVVGYTF. The CDR3 DNA follows: TGTGCCAGCAGGGATAACAGGGTTGTGGGCTACACCTTC.